Listed below are T cell receptor beta chains from one sample, sequenced in a study of blood T cell repertoires in COVID-19. The repertoire was sequenced with immunoSEQ multiplex PCR; TCRdb's copy has only in-frame clones and lacks some. The sample gives tens of thousands of clones, over 75% of which show up once; roughly 5% is in the top ten. The material sequenced was peripheral blood. The receptors shown here come from a human donor in a cohort sampled during active COVID-19. Each CDR3 is given with its conserved first and last residue. Each record gives: CDR3 length, V gene, D gene, J gene, clone size, CDR3 protein, CDR3 DNA. A D gene is named only where the DNA matches it firmly. Expanded clones get a size class; other rows say once, few or many, or leave the size out.

>12|TRBV7-9|NA|TRBJ2-1|NA
CASSGREMVEFF
TGTGCCAGCAGCGGTCGGGAGATGGTCGAGTTCTTC
>15|TRBV7-8|TRBD2|TRBJ2-7|NA
CASSLGGGRGYEQYF
TGTGCCAGCAGCTTGGGTGGCGGGAGAGGGTACGAGCAGTACTTC
>14|TRBV4-3|TRBD1|TRBJ1-2|NA
CASSQIDRVGGYTF
TGCGCCAGCAGCCAAATCGACAGGGTCGGCGGCTACACCTTC
>14|TRBV14|NA|TRBJ2-7|NA
CASSQFGIPDEQYF
TGTGCCAGCAGCCAATTCGGGATCCCCGACGAGCAGTACTTC
>16|TRBV23-1|TRBD2|TRBJ2-1|NA
CASSQSRREGRNEQFF
TGCGCCAGCAGCCAATCGAGGCGGGAGGGCCGAAATGAGCAGTTCTTC
>17|TRBV10-3|TRBD2|TRBJ2-1|NA
CAISESPAGGFYGEQFF
TGTGCCATCAGTGAGTCCCCGGCGGGGGGTTTTTACGGTGAGCAGTTCTTC
>14|TRBV6-5|TRBD1|TRBJ2-7|NA
CASSTPGQDYEQYF
TGTGCCAGCAGTACGCCGGGACAGGACTACGAGCAGTACTTC
>12|TRBV5-1|TRBD1|TRBJ2-1|NA
CASSLGDREQFF
TGCGCCAGCAGCTTGGGGGACAGGGAGCAGTTCTTC
>16|TRBV7-2|TRBD2|TRBJ2-3|NA
CASSLSPSGGADTQYF
TGTGCCAGCAGCCTGAGCCCTAGCGGGGGGGCCGATACGCAGTATTTT
>14|TRBV4-2|TRBD1|TRBJ1-2|NA
CASSQRQGSGGLSF
TGTGCCAGCAGCCAAAGACAGGGTAGCGGCGGGCTGAGTTTC
>13|TRBV6-5|NA|TRBJ1-4|NA
CASSRSGSGKLFF
TGTGCCAGCAGTCGGTCCGGGTCTGGGAAACTGTTTTTT
>14|TRBV11-2|NA|TRBJ1-1|NA
CASSLGSQGLEAFF
TGTGCCAGCAGCTTAGGTAGCCAGGGCTTAGAAGCTTTCTTT
>15|TRBV6-1|TRBD1|TRBJ1-5|once
CASREDRGEGQPQHF
TGTGCCAGCAGGGAAGACAGGGGAGAGGGTCAGCCCCAGCATTTT
>14|TRBV2|NA|TRBJ1-4|NA
CASKAGTLHEKLFF
TGTGCCAGCAAAGCCGGGACACTGCATGAAAAACTGTTTTTT
>13|TRBV28|TRBD1|TRBJ1-5|NA
CASIQGASQPQHF
TGTGCCAGCATCCAGGGGGCGAGTCAGCCCCAGCATTTT
>13|TRBV4-3|NA|TRBJ1-5|NA
CASSLTGSGPQHF
TGCGCCAGCAGCCTAACAGGTAGCGGGCCCCAGCATTTT
>16|TRBV28|TRBD1|TRBJ1-3|NA
CASSRPGTGAGNTIYF
TGTGCCAGCAGCCGCCCCGGGACAGGGGCTGGAAACACCATATATTTT
>14|TRBV7-6|NA|TRBJ1-4|NA
CASSLADSNEKLFF
TGTGCCAGCAGCTTAGCGGACAGTAATGAAAAACTGTTTTTT
>14|TRBV5-4|TRBD1|TRBJ2-7|NA
CASSLATGVNEQYF
TGTGCCAGCAGCTTAGCCACAGGGGTCAACGAGCAGTACTTC
>16|TRBV21-1|NA|TRBJ2-7|NA
CASSKIGTAGVYEQYF
TGTGCCAGCAGCAAAATCGGGACAGCGGGAGTCTACGAGCAGTACTTC
>15|TRBV4-1|TRBD1|TRBJ1-5|NA
CASSQEAGGFEPQHF
TGCGCCAGCAGCCAAGAGGCAGGGGGCTTTGAGCCCCAGCATTTT
>13|TRBV2|NA|TRBJ1-5|NA
CASSDGEDQPQHF
TGTGCCAGCAGTGATGGGGAGGATCAGCCCCAGCATTTT
>15|TRBV4-3|NA|TRBJ1-2|once
CASSQDITGSSGYTF
TGCGCCAGCAGCCAAGATATAACGGGGTCGAGTGGCTACACCTTC
>15|TRBV5-4|TRBD2|TRBJ2-7|medium-sized
CASSGTSGREYEQYF
TGTGCCAGCAGCGGAACTAGCGGGAGGGAGTACGAGCAGTACTTC
>14|TRBV19|TRBD2|TRBJ2-3|NA
CASTGTSGIGTQYF
TGTGCCAGTACCGGGACTAGCGGGATTGGGACGCAGTATTTT
>12|TRBV20-1|TRBD1|TRBJ1-2|NA
CSASPGGFGYTF
TGCAGTGCTAGTCCAGGGGGCTTCGGCTACACCTTC
>17|TRBV18|NA|TRBJ2-2|few
CASSPTRFHRNTGELFF
TGTGCCAGCTCACCCACGCGGTTTCACCGGAACACCGGGGAGCTGTTTTTT
>15|TRBV5-5|NA|TRBJ2-5|NA
CASTRVTPYQETQYF
TGTGCCAGCACCCGAGTTACCCCGTACCAAGAGACCCAGTACTTC
>15|TRBV19|TRBD2|TRBJ2-3|NA
CASTGTSGFTDTQYF
TGTGCCAGCACCGGGACTAGCGGATTCACAGATACGCAGTATTTT
>14|TRBV5-1|NA|TRBJ2-2|NA
CASRPGENTGELFF
TGCGCCAGCAGACCAGGGGAGAACACCGGGGAGCTGTTTTTT
>14|TRBV5-1|NA|TRBJ2-7|NA
CASRQGSPGSEQYF
TGCGCCAGCAGGCAGGGGTCCCCAGGCAGCGAGCAGTACTTC
>14|TRBV5-1|NA|TRBJ1-4|once
CASSLGTANEKLFF
TGCGCCAGCAGCTTGGGGACAGCTAATGAAAAACTGTTTTTT
>14|TRBV27|TRBD2|TRBJ2-7|NA
CASSLAGGPSEQYF
TGTGCCAGCAGTTTGGCGGGAGGGCCTTCCGAGCAGTACTTC
>17|TRBV3-1/TRBV3-2|NA|TRBJ2-5|NA
CASSRSKLAALGETQYF
TGTGCCAGCAGCCGATCGAAACTAGCAGCTTTGGGAGAGACCCAGTACTTC
>16|TRBV19|NA|TRBJ2-1|NA
CASSIPSLAPNNEQFF
TGTGCCAGTAGTATTCCATCACTAGCTCCAAACAATGAGCAGTTCTTC
>16|TRBV5-1|NA|TRBJ2-3|once
CASSPGGSSDVNTQYF
TGCGCCAGCAGTCCCGGAGGAAGTTCAGATGTAAATACGCAGTATTTT
>16|TRBV27|TRBD2|TRBJ2-2|NA
CASTLTGTSETGELFF
TGTGCCAGCACCTTAACCGGGACTAGCGAGACCGGGGAGCTGTTTTTT
>15|TRBV9|NA|TRBJ2-1|NA
CASSVVGGGPREQFF
TGTGCCAGCAGCGTAGTTGGGGGGGGCCCACGTGAGCAGTTCTTC
>14|TRBV5-5|TRBD1|TRBJ1-2|NA
CASSSRDSYYGYTF
TGTGCCAGCAGCTCCCGGGACAGCTACTATGGCTACACCTTC
>16|TRBV28|TRBD2|TRBJ2-1|NA
CASSIQTGTSGSPRIF
TGTGCCAGCAGCATCCAGACAGGGACTAGCGGGTCTCCAAGGATCTTC
>16|TRBV7-2|NA|TRBJ2-1|NA
CASSLRGGASYNEQFF
TGTGCCAGCAGTTTGCGGGGCGGAGCCTCCTACAATGAGCAGTTCTTC
>15|TRBV11-2|NA|TRBJ2-1|NA
CASSLIPGVGNEQFF
TGTGCCAGCAGCTTAATCCCGGGGGTGGGGAATGAGCAGTTCTTC
>13|TRBV7-9|TRBD1|TRBJ2-7|NA
CASSLPGQGEQYF
TGTGCCAGCAGCTTACCCGGACAGGGTGAGCAGTACTTC
>14|TRBV20-1|TRBD2|TRBJ2-3|NA
CSASSGESTDTQYF
TGCAGTGCTAGTAGCGGGGAAAGCACAGATACGCAGTATTTT
>15|TRBV7-9|TRBD2|TRBJ2-1|NA
CASSLTAGTYNEQFF
TGTGCCAGCAGCTTAACAGCGGGAACCTACAATGAGCAGTTCTTC
>13|TRBV6-1|NA|TRBJ1-5|NA
CASSEVLYQPQHF
TGTGCCAGCAGTGAAGTTCTTTATCAGCCCCAGCATTTT
>14|TRBV5-1|NA|TRBJ1-1|once
CASSLGHTNTEAFF
TGCGCCAGCAGCTTGGGACATACGAACACTGAAGCTTTCTTT
>13|TRBV4-2|NA|TRBJ1-1|NA
CASSGNRNTEAFF
TGTGCCAGCAGCGGAAACAGGAACACTGAAGCTTTCTTT
>15|TRBV30|NA|TRBJ2-1|NA
CAWSVPKGRLVEQFF
TGTGCCTGGAGTGTACCAAAAGGGAGGCTAGTTGAGCAGTTCTTC
>14|TRBV5-1|TRBD2|TRBJ2-7|NA
CASSRGTSGYEQYF
TGCGCCAGCAGCCGGGGGACTAGCGGCTACGAGCAGTACTTC
>13|TRBV3-1/TRBV3-2|NA|TRBJ1-1|NA
CASSQVQGTEAFF
TGTGCCAGCAGCCAAGTTCAGGGCACTGAAGCTTTCTTT
>15|TRBV10-1|TRBD2|TRBJ2-3|NA
CASSEASGATDTQYF
TGCGCCAGCAGTGAAGCTAGCGGGGCTACAGATACGCAGTATTTT
>16|TRBV30|NA|TRBJ2-5|NA
CAWSPIRGGGKETQYF
TGTGCCTGGAGTCCGATCCGGGGTGGAGGAAAAGAGACCCAGTACTTC